This T cell receptor (beta chain) was sequenced for a study of immune evolution from preneoplasia to lung adenocarcinoma. Study-wide points: Clonality was highest in normal lung, lower in later-stage lesions apparently.

This CDR3 is 21 amino acids long. Trimming removed 0 bases from V and 1 base from J; junction bases left unmatched: 11. Per germline, CDR1 MGHRA and CDR2 YSYEKL. Turning to this clone: Its antigen remains unidentified.

Clones were read by immunoSEQ multiplex PCR, and TCRdb kept only the in-frame ones, dropping some. The table includes 3,500 to 4,000 clones, about 80% detected once. The specimen sequenced was FFPE adjacent normal lung tissue. This clonotype was sampled from a person aged 70 to 85 with lung adenocarcinoma. The chain combines TRBV4-1 with TRBJ2-3; 15 nucleotides line up with TRBD2. The CDR3 DNA reads as TGCGCCAGCAGCCAAGACGGTCCGGGACTAGCGGGGGGTAGGGGCACAGATACGCAGTATTTT. Translating it yields CASSQDGPGLAGGRGTDTQYF.